This T cell receptor (beta chain) was sequenced during a study of T cells in Graves' hyperthyroidism and ophthalmopathy. Study-wide points: Blood samples included most of the expanded thyroid clonotypes exceeding 0.001.

V lost 3 bases to trimming and J lost 7 bases; unmatched junction nucleotides: 14. Germline lookup yields CDR1 ENHRY and CDR2 SYGVKD. The CDR3 contains 16 residues. With respect to this clonotype: The antigen is unknown.

TCR beta CDR3 sequences were amplified from RNA transcripts. HTBI primers were the set used in a first-round RT-PCR of the TCR CDR3. TCRdb independently ran MiXCR on the multiplex PCR reads; one entry per CDR3 protein. The profile covers 500,000 to 800,000 distinct CDR3 sequences, with 40% to 55% appearing a single time and about 7% taken by the ten largest. Uncontrolled infection, other autoimmune disease, pregnancy or lactation excluded patients. What was sequenced was peripheral blood or thyroid tissue (not recorded which). This TCR was recovered from an adult man with Graves' disease, either hyperthyroidism or ophthalmopathy (not recorded which). The chain has TRBV10-3 and TRBJ1-1, with TRBD1 matching 7 bases. CDR3 in DNA: TGTGCCATCAGTGACCCAGTGACAGGGAGTACCCTTGAAGCTTTCTTT. This sequence encodes CAISDPVTGSTLEAFF.